This is a list of T cell receptor beta chains from one sample in a study of CD8+ T cells in alopecia areata. Sequencing used immunoSEQ multiplex PCR; TCRdb keeps in-frame clones, though not all of them. This table has 150,000 to 200,000 clones, 50% to 60% appearing once. Sequenced: CD4+ T cells sorted from blood. Receptor source: a human donor in good health. CDR3s include the opening cysteine and the closing phenylalanine or tryptophan. Fields, in order: V gene, clone size, D gene, J gene, CDR3 DNA, CDR3 protein. D genes are given only for firm matches. Not all rows give a size; the values are once, few, many and, for expanded clones, a class.

V gene: TRBV29-1; clone size: NA; D gene: NA; J gene: TRBJ2-3; CDR3 DNA: TGCAGCGTCGGAAGTAGTGGAGTAGGTACCGGGAACACAGATACGCAGTATTTT; CDR3 protein: CSVGSSGVGTGNTDTQYF
V gene: TRBV29-1; clone size: NA; D gene: NA; J gene: TRBJ2-1; CDR3 DNA: TGCAGCGTTGGGGCTTACAATGAGCAGTTCTTC; CDR3 protein: CSVGAYNEQFF
V gene: TRBV29-1; clone size: NA; D gene: NA; J gene: TRBJ1-1; CDR3 DNA: TGCAGCGTTCGTCGGGGACTGAACACTGAAGCTTTCTTT; CDR3 protein: CSVRRGLNTEAFF
V gene: TRBV14; clone size: few; D gene: NA; J gene: TRBJ1-4; CDR3 DNA: TGTGCCAGCAGTAAAGCAGGGCCTGAAAAACTGTTTTTT; CDR3 protein: CASSKAGPEKLFF
V gene: TRBV7-8; clone size: few; D gene: TRBD2; J gene: TRBJ2-7; CDR3 DNA: TGTGCCAGCAGCTCCAGGGAGGGCTCCTACGAGCAGTACTTC; CDR3 protein: CASSSREGSYEQYF
V gene: TRBV30; clone size: NA; D gene: NA; J gene: TRBJ1-2; CDR3 DNA: TGTGCCTGGAGTATCGGGGCAGGGAACGACTACACCTTC; CDR3 protein: CAWSIGAGNDYTF
V gene: TRBV29-1; clone size: NA; D gene: TRBD1; J gene: TRBJ1-2; CDR3 DNA: TGCAGCGTTGTGGCAGGGACAGCGGTAGACTATGGCTACACCTTC; CDR3 protein: CSVVAGTAVDYGYTF
V gene: TRBV15; clone size: NA; D gene: NA; J gene: TRBJ1-1; CDR3 DNA: TGTGCCACCAGCTCGGACCCCTCTGCTGAAGCTTTCTTT; CDR3 protein: CATSSDPSAEAFF
V gene: TRBV6-6; clone size: NA; D gene: NA; J gene: TRBJ2-3; CDR3 DNA: TGTGCCAGCAGGGGACCGGGAGCTATAGATACGCAGTATTTT; CDR3 protein: CASRGPGAIDTQYF
V gene: TRBV30; clone size: NA; D gene: NA; J gene: TRBJ2-2; CDR3 DNA: TGTGCCGCAAGTAGTTACACCGGGGAGCTGTTTTTT; CDR3 protein: CAASSYTGELFF
V gene: TRBV18; clone size: NA; D gene: NA; J gene: TRBJ1-5; CDR3 DNA: TGTGCCAGCTCACCGCAGGAGATCAATCAGCCCCAGCATTTT; CDR3 protein: CASSPQEINQPQHF
V gene: TRBV6-5; clone size: NA; D gene: TRBD2; J gene: TRBJ2-5; CDR3 DNA: TGTGCCAGCAGTTACACCGGACTAGCGGGCCAAGAGACCCAGTACTTC; CDR3 protein: CASSYTGLAGQETQYF
V gene: TRBV7-6; clone size: few; D gene: NA; J gene: TRBJ1-5; CDR3 DNA: TGTGCCAGCAGCTCTCAGATCAATCAGCCCCAGCATTTT; CDR3 protein: CASSSQINQPQHF
V gene: TRBV30; clone size: NA; D gene: TRBD1; J gene: TRBJ1-5; CDR3 DNA: TGTGCCTTATCAGGGGGCCGCAATCAGCCCCAGCATTTT; CDR3 protein: CALSGGRNQPQHF
V gene: TRBV4-1; clone size: few; D gene: NA; J gene: TRBJ2-5; CDR3 DNA: TGCGCCAGCAGCCAAGGGGGAAGGAAAGAGACCCAGTACTTC; CDR3 protein: CASSQGGRKETQYF
V gene: TRBV5-1; clone size: NA; D gene: NA; J gene: TRBJ1-1; CDR3 DNA: TGCGCCAGCAGCCTGGTCGGGGGTGGTCCGGCTGAAGCTTTCTTT; CDR3 protein: CASSLVGGGPAEAFF
V gene: TRBV10-3; clone size: few; D gene: NA; J gene: TRBJ2-3; CDR3 DNA: TGTGCCATCAGGGGCTGGGGAGCAAGGGATACGCAGTATTTT; CDR3 protein: CAIRGWGARDTQYF
V gene: TRBV29-1; clone size: NA; D gene: NA; J gene: TRBJ2-3; CDR3 DNA: TGCAGCGGGGGTCTCGTCACTGGGGATACGCAGTATTTT; CDR3 protein: CSGGLVTGDTQYF
V gene: TRBV25-1; clone size: NA; D gene: NA; J gene: TRBJ1-1; CDR3 DNA: TGTGCCAGCAGTGAGAGGGGACTTGGGGGGAAAGCTTTCTTT; CDR3 protein: CASSERGLGGKAFF
V gene: TRBV4-1; clone size: NA; D gene: NA; J gene: TRBJ1-2; CDR3 DNA: TGCGCCAGCAGCCAAGATTTCCTAGTTAACTATGGCTACACCTTC; CDR3 protein: CASSQDFLVNYGYTF
V gene: TRBV7-8; clone size: NA; D gene: NA; J gene: TRBJ1-5; CDR3 DNA: TGTGCCAGCAGTCTCGTCAGGGGTGGACAGCCCCAGCATTTT; CDR3 protein: CASSLVRGGQPQHF
V gene: TRBV6-5; clone size: NA; D gene: NA; J gene: TRBJ1-1; CDR3 DNA: TGTGCCAGCAGGAGGGTGGGAGAGAACACTGAAGCTTTCTTT; CDR3 protein: CASRRVGENTEAFF
V gene: TRBV30; clone size: few; D gene: NA; J gene: TRBJ2-1; CDR3 DNA: TGTGCCTCCACGGGCCCAGCCAATGAGCAGTTCTTC; CDR3 protein: CASTGPANEQFF
V gene: TRBV11-2; clone size: NA; D gene: TRBD1; J gene: TRBJ1-2; CDR3 DNA: TGTGCCAGCAGCTCGACAGGGAACTATGGCTACACCTTC; CDR3 protein: CASSSTGNYGYTF
V gene: TRBV4-1; clone size: NA; D gene: NA; J gene: TRBJ2-7; CDR3 DNA: TGCGCCAGCAGCCAACCTAAACAGGGTTCCTACGAGCAGTACTTC; CDR3 protein: CASSQPKQGSYEQYF
V gene: TRBV5-1; clone size: NA; D gene: NA; J gene: TRBJ1-1; CDR3 DNA: TGCGCCAGCAGTCTGACGGGGCAGGAAGCTTTCTTT; CDR3 protein: CASSLTGQEAFF
V gene: TRBV7-2; clone size: NA; D gene: NA; J gene: TRBJ2-4; CDR3 DNA: TGTGCCAGCAGTAGGGGACTAAACATTCAGTACTTC; CDR3 protein: CASSRGLNIQYF
V gene: TRBV4-1; clone size: NA; D gene: TRBD1; J gene: TRBJ1-4; CDR3 DNA: TGCGCCAGCAGCCAAGATACAGGGGCTAATGAAAAACTGTTTTTT; CDR3 protein: CASSQDTGANEKLFF
V gene: TRBV4-1; clone size: NA; D gene: NA; J gene: TRBJ2-1; CDR3 DNA: TGCGCCAGCAGCCTGGGGGCGCGGGCGGCCTCCTACAATGAGCAGTTCTTC; CDR3 protein: CASSLGARAASYNEQFF
V gene: TRBV15; clone size: NA; D gene: NA; J gene: TRBJ2-5; CDR3 DNA: TGTGCCACCAGCAGTGCACTCTCAGAGACCCAGTACTTC; CDR3 protein: CATSSALSETQYF
V gene: TRBV7-2; clone size: NA; D gene: TRBD1; J gene: TRBJ2-7; CDR3 DNA: TGTGCCAGCAGAGCCCGAAACCGGGACAGGGGGCATCAGCAGTACTTC; CDR3 protein: CASRARNRDRGHQQYF
V gene: TRBV29-1; clone size: NA; D gene: NA; J gene: TRBJ2-4; CDR3 DNA: TGCAGCGTGGCAGATCCCGGGGCCAAAAACATTCAGTACTTC; CDR3 protein: CSVADPGAKNIQYF
V gene: TRBV6-5; clone size: NA; D gene: TRBD2; J gene: TRBJ2-7; CDR3 DNA: TGTGCCAGCAGTTACTCCGGCGGGAGGCAGCAGTACTTC; CDR3 protein: CASSYSGGRQQYF
V gene: TRBV7-9; clone size: NA; D gene: NA; J gene: TRBJ2-3; CDR3 DNA: TGTGCCAGCAGCTTTACCGTTGGCACAGATACGCAGTATTTT; CDR3 protein: CASSFTVGTDTQYF
V gene: TRBV7-9; clone size: NA; D gene: NA; J gene: TRBJ2-5; CDR3 DNA: TGTGCCAGCGGCCGGTTGTACCAAGAGACCCAGTACTTC; CDR3 protein: CASGRLYQETQYF
V gene: TRBV19; clone size: NA; D gene: NA; J gene: TRBJ2-2; CDR3 DNA: TGTGCCAGTAGTATCCGGCCCGGGGAGCTGTTTTTT; CDR3 protein: CASSIRPGELFF
V gene: TRBV9; clone size: NA; D gene: NA; J gene: TRBJ1-2; CDR3 DNA: TGTGCCAGCAGCCCACCGAGGGGAACAAACTATGGCTACACCTTC; CDR3 protein: CASSPPRGTNYGYTF
V gene: TRBV27; clone size: NA; D gene: NA; J gene: TRBJ2-5; CDR3 DNA: TGTGCCAGCAGTTTACACCAAGAGACCCAGTACTTC; CDR3 protein: CASSLHQETQYF
V gene: TRBV29-1; clone size: NA; D gene: NA; J gene: TRBJ2-2; CDR3 DNA: TGCAGCGTTAGTCGCTACACCGGGGAGCTGTTTTTT; CDR3 protein: CSVSRYTGELFF
V gene: TRBV7-2; clone size: NA; D gene: NA; J gene: TRBJ1-3; CDR3 DNA: TGTGCCAGCAGCTTAGCGCCAGTCTCTGGAAACACCATATATTTT; CDR3 protein: CASSLAPVSGNTIYF
V gene: TRBV7-9; clone size: NA; D gene: NA; J gene: TRBJ1-5; CDR3 DNA: TGTGCCAGCAGCTTAGCTGGGAGTCAGCCCCAGCATTTT; CDR3 protein: CASSLAGSQPQHF
V gene: TRBV10-2; clone size: NA; D gene: NA; J gene: TRBJ2-7; CDR3 DNA: TGCGCCAGCCAGGGCGGTGCGGGGTCGTACGAGCAGTACTTC; CDR3 protein: CASQGGAGSYEQYF
V gene: TRBV30; clone size: NA; D gene: NA; J gene: TRBJ2-7; CDR3 DNA: TGTGCCTGGAGTGTACGCCAGGCGCAGTACTTC; CDR3 protein: CAWSVRQAQYF
V gene: TRBV25-1; clone size: once; D gene: NA; J gene: TRBJ2-5; CDR3 DNA: TGTGCCAGCAGCGAAGGGAGACAAGAGACCCAGTACTTC; CDR3 protein: CASSEGRQETQYF
V gene: TRBV30; clone size: NA; D gene: NA; J gene: TRBJ2-7; CDR3 DNA: TGTGCCTGGACCAAGGCGTCATCCAGGGAGCAGTACTTC; CDR3 protein: CAWTKASSREQYF
V gene: TRBV7-9; clone size: NA; D gene: NA; J gene: TRBJ2-7; CDR3 DNA: TGTGCCAGCAGCGTCCCAGGCGAGCAGTACTTC; CDR3 protein: CASSVPGEQYF
V gene: TRBV4-1; clone size: NA; D gene: TRBD2; J gene: TRBJ2-2; CDR3 DNA: TGCGCCAGCAGCCCCTCTGTGACTAGCGTCCCGGTAACCGGGGAGCTGTTTTTT; CDR3 protein: CASSPSVTSVPVTGELFF